This entry describes one T cell receptor (beta chain). Which antigen it targets is not known. No much larger clone exists at a distance of one base, and base qualities are not known. TCR beta CDR3 regions were sequenced from DNA using the immunoSEQ hsTCRbeta Kit. Regarding the original processing steps: TCR sequencing data were analysed with the ImmunoSEQ Analyzer. T cell clonality was defined as 1 minus Pielou's evenness, calculated on productive rearrangements. To measure T cell diversity, the inverse Simpson index was applied to productive templates. T cell density was defined as TCR beta template counts normalized to usable DNA, with usable DNA estimated by amplifying and sequencing housekeeping genes. Two-sided Kruskal-Wallis tests were used to compare TCR metrics across histologic stages. TCRdb holds this immuneACCESS table with in-frame rearrangements only. Some clones are missing; in checked studies, unresolved V genes explain under half, and the rest has no known cause. D and trimming were read from the DNA, whereas the V and J calls and clone size are those reported in that table. For this sample there are roughly 6,600 clones; roughly 82% appear just once. The top ten clonotypes cover around 6.4% of the sample.

The record originates from a study of immune evolution from preneoplasia to lung adenocarcinoma (dated by TCRdb to the early 2020s). For context, the study as a whole: No AAH lesions showed HLA loss of heterozygosity, compared with around 7% of AIS, about 15% of MIA and about a third of ADC lesions. The study profiled immune contexture across lung adenocarcinoma precursors and invasive adenocarcinoma using immune gene expression, TCR sequencing and multiplex immunofluorescence. Resected precursor lesions (AAH, AIS, MIA) and invasive adenocarcinomas were compared with paired morphologically normal lung tissue. Sample size was determined by specimen availability and not by a prior power calculation. The immune data were integrated with whole exome sequencing and methylation data obtained from the same cohort of nodules. The overall cohort was made up of around 50 patients with pulmonary nodules who had surgical resection. The TCR sequencing data were obtained from about 51 patients. It was reported in the study that 100 to 110 samples were used for TCR sequencing. POLYSOLVER was used to infer Class I HLA alleles from exome data, while LOHHLA was used to detect allele-specific HLA loss. Overall study results and their limits: Findings were based on association rather than direct causation; larger cohorts with long-term follow-up and longitudinal biopsies were deemed needed. The highest top T cell clone frequencies were observed in normal lung, and a progressive decrease in top T cell clone frequencies appeared to occur from AAH through AIS, MIA and invasive adenocarcinoma. Because every patient came from Japan and China, how well the results apply to Western populations was uncertain. Compared with EGFR-mutant or double wild-type lesions, KRAS-mutant nodules had the highest T cell clonality. The highest clonality was observed in normal lung, whereas higher T cell density and diversity but lower clonality appeared to be present in later-stage lesions.

Patients underwent resection in Japan or China between the mid-2010s and the late 2010s. Two lung cancer pathologists independently confirmed the histologic diagnosis of each case on H&E slides. For nucleic acid extraction, premalignant or tumor cells were enriched by macro-dissection following pathologic assessment. FFPE tissue was used for DNA isolation with the AllPrep DNA/RNA FFPE Kit. Sequenced material: FFPE lung adenocarcinoma in situ tissue. This specimen's cell subset or site label, interpreted: preinvasive adenocarcinoma in situ (AIS). The sequence was collected from a person aged 60-79 years with lung adenocarcinoma.

The CDR3 here reads CASSGQRAGLAHYEQYF. The DNA sequence is TGTGCCAGCAGTGGTCAACGGGCGGGGCTAGCGCACTACGAGCAGTACTTC. The chain was built from TRBV6-1 and TRBJ2-7; TRBD2 is a weak D gene call, 6 bases matching. Deletion took 4 bases off V and 3 bases off J, with a span of 22 bases between the germline ends. Spanning cysteine to phenylalanine, the CDR3 consists of 17 amino acids. The only DNA kept is the CDR3, 51 bases in frame from the first base. Per the germline V gene, MNHNS is the CDR1 and SASEGT is the CDR2.